A selection of T cell receptor beta chains follows, all from one sample in a study of T cell responses to AZD1222 COVID-19 vaccine. Data came from immunoSEQ multiplex PCR; TCRdb stores just in-frame clones and leaves some out. Of around 130,000 clones listed, 85% to 90% are singletons. The sample was peripheral blood, taken 28 days after the second AZD1222 dose. These receptors all stem from an adult who received the AZD1222 COVID-19 vaccine. The CDR3 runs from the conserved cysteine through the conserved F or W. The D gene is left open where the match is weak. Some rows have no size entry. The others give once, few or many, or a class for an expanded clone.

j_call clone_size v_call d_call cdr3_nt cdr3_aa
TRBJ2-1 . TRBV6-5 TRBD1 TGTGCCAGCAGTTACTCAGACAGGGGGTGGGAGCAGTTCTTC CASSYSDRGWEQFF
TRBJ1-4 . TRBV10-1 . TGCGCCAGCAGTGAGACGCGTGCCTCGGGGGAAAAACTGTTTTTT CASSETRASGEKLFF
TRBJ1-1 . TRBV5-1 TRBD1 TGCGCCAGCAGCCCAAACACAGGGGGCAAAACTGAAGCTTTCTTT CASSPNTGGKTEAFF
TRBJ2-7 . TRBV10-2 TRBD1 TGCGCCAGCATCCAGGGGGCCCTGAGAGAGCAGTACTTC CASIQGALREQYF
TRBJ1-2 . TRBV3-1/TRBV3-2 . TGTGCCAGCAGCCGATACAGGGCTTGGGCTAACTATGGCTACACCTTC CASSRYRAWANYGYTF
TRBJ2-3 . TRBV18 . TGTGCCAGCTCACCACTAGCGGAGAGCACAGATACGCAGTATTTT CASSPLAESTDTQYF
TRBJ1-1 few TRBV5-1 . TGCGCCAGCAGCCCGGGGGTACGGATTGGGAACACTGAAGCTTTCTTT CASSPGVRIGNTEAFF
TRBJ2-7 . TRBV7-9 . TGTGCCAGCAGCCCCCGGGGCGGCTCCTACGAGCAGTACTTC CASSPRGGSYEQYF
TRBJ2-6 . TRBV9 . TGTGCCAGCAGCGTAGCCCAGGCTGGGGCCAACGTCCTGACTTTC CASSVAQAGANVLTF
TRBJ1-1 . TRBV29-1 . TGCAGCGTTGTTAGGAGCATGAACACTGAAGCTTTCTTT CSVVRSMNTEAFF
TRBJ1-1 . TRBV3-1/TRBV3-2 . TGTGCCAGCAGCCCCCCACGGCAGGTTGAAGCTTTCTTT CASSPPRQVEAFF
TRBJ1-2 . TRBV6-5 TRBD1 TGTGCCAGCATAACCCGGGACAGGGGGCGCGGTGGCTACACCTTC CASITRDRGRGGYTF
TRBJ1-1 . TRBV11-3 . TGTGCCAGCAGCTTAGTGGGAACGTACACTGAAGCTTTCTTT CASSLVGTYTEAFF
TRBJ1-4 . TRBV29-1 . TGCAGCGTTGAATGGGCAGGCGAACTGTTTTTT CSVEWAGELFF
TRBJ1-1 . TRBV6-1 . TGTGCCAGCAGTGAATATTTTTACACTGAAGCTTTCTTT CASSEYFYTEAFF
TRBJ1-2 . TRBV19 . TGTGCCAGTAGTATAGGAACACCCTCTTCCGGCTACACCTTC CASSIGTPSSGYTF
TRBJ2-2 . TRBV10-1 TRBD2 TGCGCCAGCAGCTTAGCGGGGGGTAGGACCGGGGAGCTGTTTTTT CASSLAGGRTGELFF
TRBJ2-3 . TRBV19 TRBD2 TGTGCCAGTAGTACTACCGGGACTAGCGGAAATACGCAGTATTTT CASSTTGTSGNTQYF
TRBJ1-5 once TRBV6-5 . TGTGCCAGCAGTTTGGGAGGGGGTGGCAATCAGCCCCAGCATTTT CASSLGGGGNQPQHF
TRBJ1-5 . TRBV12-3/TRBV12-4 . TGTGCCAGCAGGTACGGGGATCAGCCCCAGCATTTT CASRYGDQPQHF
TRBJ2-1 . TRBV7-9 . TGTGCCAGCAGCTTAGCGTGGAATGAGCAGTTCTTC CASSLAWNEQFF
TRBJ1-1 . TRBV7-3 TRBD1 TGTGCCAGCAGCTCTACAGGGGGCCATACTGAAGCTTTCTTT CASSSTGGHTEAFF
TRBJ1-1 once TRBV27 . TGTGCCAGCGGCCCCCCGGGGCTGAACACTGAAGCTTTCTTT CASGPPGLNTEAFF
TRBJ1-2 . TRBV28 . TGTGCCAGCAGTCCTCAATCGGGGCGATACTTTGGCTACACCTTC CASSPQSGRYFGYTF
TRBJ1-6 . TRBV19 TRBD1 TGTGCCAGTTCCCCAACAGGGGGCCGAAGTTCACCCCTCCACTTT CASSPTGGRSSPLHF
TRBJ1-1 . TRBV6-5 . TGTGCCAGCAGTTACAAGGGACTGACCATGAACACTGAAGCTTTCTTT CASSYKGLTMNTEAFF
TRBJ2-6 few TRBV9 . TGTGCCAGCAGCGTAAGCCAGACCGGGGCCGACGACTCTGGGGCCAACGTCCTGACTTTC CASSVSQTGADDSGANVLTF
TRBJ2-7 . TRBV4-1 . TGCGCCAGCAGCCTCTTCCCCGACGACTACGAGCAGTACTTC CASSLFPDDYEQYF
TRBJ2-3 . TRBV10-2 TRBD2 TGCGCCAGCAACCAACTAGCGGGGGGACCAGATACGCAGTATTTT CASNQLAGGPDTQYF
TRBJ1-3 . TRBV11-2 . TGTGCCAGCAGCTTTGGGGTGAGCAACTCTGGAAACACCATATATTTT CASSFGVSNSGNTIYF
TRBJ1-2 . TRBV5-1 . TGCGCCAGCAGCGGGGCAAGGACACGAGACTATGGCTACACCTTC CASSGARTRDYGYTF
TRBJ2-1 . TRBV2 TRBD1 TGTGCCAGCAAATCACAGGGGATGCCCAATGAGCAGTTCTTC CASKSQGMPNEQFF
TRBJ2-2 . TRBV18 . TGTGCCAGCTCCCACAGGGAAGCCGGGGAGCTGTTTTTT CASSHREAGELFF
TRBJ1-1 . TRBV7-9 . TGTGCCAGCAGCTTCGTACAGGGATCGAACACTGAAGCTTTCTTT CASSFVQGSNTEAFF
TRBJ1-4 . TRBV29-1 . TGCAGCGCTATGGACAGTTCAGGGGCTAATGAAAAACTGTTTTTT CSAMDSSGANEKLFF
TRBJ1-3 . TRBV19 . TGTGCCAGTAGTATAGGTAGGGAGGGGGATGGAAACACCATATATTTT CASSIGREGDGNTIYF
TRBJ2-7 . TRBV12-3/TRBV12-4 TRBD1 TGTGCCAGCAGTTCCACACAGGGACAGGCCAGCTTC CASSSTQGQASF
TRBJ1-4 . TRBV10-1 . TGCGCCAGCAGTGATCAGGGCAGCGGGAGTGAAAAACTGTTTTTT CASSDQGSGSEKLFF
TRBJ2-1 . TRBV20-1 TRBD2 TGCAGTGCTAGTGCGGGGGGCCGATACAATGAGCAGTTCTTC CSASAGGRYNEQFF
TRBJ2-5 . TRBV5-1 . TGCGCCAGCAGCTCTTCAGTGTGGGGCCAAGAGACCCAGTACTTC CASSSSVWGQETQYF
TRBJ2-1 . TRBV9 TRBD1 TGTGCCAGCAGCGGGGGACAGGGGGTTTACAATGAGCAGTTCTTC CASSGGQGVYNEQFF
TRBJ1-3 . TRBV6-5 . TGTGCCACCAACATTGGGGGTATCTCTGGAAACACCATATATTTT CATNIGGISGNTIYF
TRBJ2-2 . TRBV6-2/TRBV6-3 TRBD1 TGTGCCAGCAGTTACGGGACAGTGAACACCGGGGAGCTGTTTTTT CASSYGTVNTGELFF
TRBJ2-2 . TRBV5-5 . TGTGCCAGCAGCCTCTCAGGGCCCACCGGGGAGCTGTTTTTT CASSLSGPTGELFF
TRBJ2-2 . TRBV11-3 . TGTGCCAGCAGCTTTGGCACCGCGAACACCGGGGAGCTGTTTTTT CASSFGTANTGELFF
TRBJ2-1 . TRBV11-2 . TGTGCCAGCAGCAGCGGACCGTGGGGGGGCCGGGATGAGCAGTTCTTC CASSSGPWGGRDEQFF
TRBJ1-2 few TRBV7-9 TRBD1 TGTGCCAGCAGCACCAAAACCGGGACAGGGGCCTATGGCTACACCTTC CASSTKTGTGAYGYTF
TRBJ2-3 . TRBV5-1 TRBD2 TGCGCCAGCAGCTTGATGCGGGGGGGCCGGGATACGCAGTATTTT CASSLMRGGRDTQYF
TRBJ2-5 . TRBV5-4 . TGTGCCAGCAGCCTAGGCTCGGAGACCCAGTACTTC CASSLGSETQYF
TRBJ2-1 . TRBV30 TRBD2 TGTGCCTGGATCGGGAAAGGACTAGCGGGGAGCTCCTACAATGAGCAGTTCTTC CAWIGKGLAGSSYNEQFF
TRBJ2-5 . TRBV5-4 TRBD2 TGTGCCAGCAGCTTTGGCGGGGGGGGAGAGACCCAGTACTTC CASSFGGGGETQYF
TRBJ2-4 . TRBV10-2 . TGCGCCAGCAGTGACGACACTAAAAACATTCAGTACTTC CASSDDTKNIQYF
TRBJ1-2 . TRBV30 . TGTGCCTCGGAGGTGGGGGTGAGCACCTTC CASEVGVSTF
TRBJ1-3 once TRBV28 . TGTGCCAGCAGCCAACGGACAGACTCTGGAAACACCATATATTTT CASSQRTDSGNTIYF